This T cell receptor (beta chain) was identified in a study of PD-1 blockade in classical Hodgkin lymphoma. Documented time point: cycle 4 day 1 (C4D1), after less than seven weeks of nivolumab. Each and every patient relapsed after autologous stem cell transplantation, and patients got differing brentuximab vedotin exposure. Study-level points and caveats: By cycle point C4D1, TCR diversity had risen significantly in CD4+ cells (but not CD8+ cells). Differences between repertoires have undefined causes, possibly disease activity or prior therapy.

Here immunoSEQ multiplex PCR was the method, and the copy in TCRdb shows in-frame clones only, minus some. The data show about 50,000 clones, roughly 89% seen once. On this clone itself: Its target is not known.

V was trimmed by 7 bases and J by 5 bases, leaving 11 bases between them. The CDR3 is made up of 11 amino acids. The germline CDR1 and CDR2 sequences are DFQATT and SNEGSKA (reference sequence). The rearrangement links TRBV20-1 to TRBJ2-5; D gene unclear. The source of this sequence is a human donor with classical Hodgkin lymphoma. The sequencing here drew on peripheral blood mononuclear cells (PBMCs), taken before the fourth cycle of nivolumab. This CDR3 reads CSVTQRETQYF. DNA of the CDR3: TGCAGTGTCACCCAAAGGGAGACCCAGTACTTC.